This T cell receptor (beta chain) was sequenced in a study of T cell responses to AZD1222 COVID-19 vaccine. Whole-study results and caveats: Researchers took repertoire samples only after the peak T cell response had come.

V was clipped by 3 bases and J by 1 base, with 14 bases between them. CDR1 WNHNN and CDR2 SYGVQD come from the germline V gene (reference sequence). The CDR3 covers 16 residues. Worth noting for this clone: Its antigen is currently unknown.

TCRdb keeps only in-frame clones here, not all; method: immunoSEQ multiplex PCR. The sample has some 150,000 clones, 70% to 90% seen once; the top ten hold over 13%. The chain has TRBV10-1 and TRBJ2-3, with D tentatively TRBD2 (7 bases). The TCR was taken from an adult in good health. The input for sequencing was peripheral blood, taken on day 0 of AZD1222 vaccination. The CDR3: CASSEMGGHRTDTQYF. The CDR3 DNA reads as TGCGCCAGCAGTGAAATGGGGGGGCATCGCACAGATACGCAGTATTTT.